This T cell receptor beta chain was sequenced in a study of CXCR3-negative and CXCR3-positive naive CD8 T cells. Findings and caveats of the study: Researchers report that CXCR3-positive naive cells carry more hydrophobic TRB CDR3s than CXCR3-negative naive cells. Sequencing showed both naive subsets with comparably high diversity, and memory CD8+ cells much lower.

It was by 5' RACE with UMI labels that the TRB cDNA libraries were prepared. TCRdb re-called the 5' RACE reads and catalogs CDR3 proteins one per entry, DNA excluded. This sample's table has 55,000 to 70,000 distinct CDR3 sequences. In regard to this clonotype: Antigen: not known.

CDR3 length: 16 amino acids. Germline loops: CDR1 MNHNY, CDR2 SVGAGI (reference sequence). The source material was naive CXCR3+ CD8+ T cells from blood. Noted subset: CD45RO-CCR7+CD27+CD95- naive CD8+ T cells expressing CXCR3 (TNR3+). The receptor's source is a human donor in good health. Some clones in this sample may be carry-over from other donors' samples. V and J are TRBV6-6 and TRBJ2-1; as DNA is missing, the TRBD1 call by TCRdb cannot be tested. CDR3 residues: CASSYSSGGPYNEQFF.